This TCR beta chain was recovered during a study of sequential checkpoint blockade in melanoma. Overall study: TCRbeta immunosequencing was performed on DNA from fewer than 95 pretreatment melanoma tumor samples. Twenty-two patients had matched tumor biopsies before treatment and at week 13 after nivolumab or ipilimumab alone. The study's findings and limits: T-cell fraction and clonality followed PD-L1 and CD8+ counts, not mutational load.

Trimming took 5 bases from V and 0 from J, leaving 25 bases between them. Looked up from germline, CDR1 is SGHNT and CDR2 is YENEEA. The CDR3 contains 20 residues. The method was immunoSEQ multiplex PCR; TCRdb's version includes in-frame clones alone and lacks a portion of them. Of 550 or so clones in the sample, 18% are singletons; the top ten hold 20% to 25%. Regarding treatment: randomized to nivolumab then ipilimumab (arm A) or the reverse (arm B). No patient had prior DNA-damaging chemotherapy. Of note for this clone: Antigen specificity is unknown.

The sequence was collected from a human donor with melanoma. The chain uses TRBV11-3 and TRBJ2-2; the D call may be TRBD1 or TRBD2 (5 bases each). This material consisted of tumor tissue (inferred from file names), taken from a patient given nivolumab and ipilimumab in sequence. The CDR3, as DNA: TGTGCCAGCAGCCAAGCCGAACGGGACGTAGGCCTCGCGAACACCGGGGAGCTGTTTTTT. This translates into CASSQAERDVGLANTGELFF.